The 24 T cell receptor beta chains below were found in one sample sequenced in a study of identical twins. One entry per CDR3 protein, called by TCRdb with MiXCR from the 5' RACE reads. The sample lists 300,000 to 400,000 distinct CDR3 sequences, approximately 9.1% occurring once. The material sequenced was naive T cells sorted from blood. These receptors originate from a woman in her fifties or sixties in good health.

This sequence joins TRBV12-3 or TRBV12-4 and TRBJ2-3, with 9 bases that match TRBD2. The CDR3 runs 15 residues. The V and J ends lost 3 bases and 5 bases, in that order; junction bases with no gene match: 6. CDR3 DNA sequence: TGTGCCAGCAGTTTTAGCGGGAGATGGGGAGATACGCAGTATTTT. Translation: CASSFSGRWGDTQYF.

The rearrangement joins TRBV6-5 to TRBJ2-2, with 9 bases that match TRBD1. The CDR3 loop spans 15 amino acids. V was pared by 2 bases and J by 5 bases, with 3 bases of the junction left unmatched. The V gene's germline CDR1 is MNHEY and CDR2 SVGAGI. CDR3 DNA sequence: TGTGCCAGCAGTTACAACAGGGGGCAGACCGGGGAGCTGTTTTTT. Amino acids: CASSYNRGQTGELFF.

This clonotype was seen a few times. The chain joins TRBV15 to TRBJ1-4; 8 nucleotides match TRBD1. This CDR3 has 16 residues. The germline V gene has CDR1 LNHNV and CDR2 YYDKDF (reference sequence). V was clipped by 5 bases and J by 5 bases; unmatched bases: 10. The CDR3 spells CATSGILGQENEKLFF. The CDR3 DNA follows: TGTGCCACCAGCGGGATTTTGGGACAGGAGAATGAAAAACTGTTTTTT. The complete variable domain, with remaining parts taken from reference TRBV15 and TRBJ1-4, reads DAMVIQNPRYQVTQFGKPVTLSCSQTLNHNVMYWYQQKSSQAPKLLFHYYDKDFNNEADTPDNFQSRRPNTSFCFLDIRSPGLGDTAMYLCATSGILGQENEKLFFGSGTQLSVL.

This clonotype was picked up many times. The gene calls are TRBV20-1 and TRBJ1-6; 8 bases map to TRBD1. Germline lookup yields CDR1 DFQATT and CDR2 SNEGSKA (reference sequence). With V trimmed by 3 bases and J by 4 bases, 14 bases remained unmatched. This CDR3 contains 18 residues. The DNA of the CDR3 is TGCAGTGCTAGGACTCCTGAACGACAGGGGTTTTATAATTCACCCCTCCACTTT. It encodes CSARTPERQGFYNSPLHF.

This clonotype was seen ten or more times. V usage is TRBV20-1 and J usage is TRBJ2-3, with TRBD2 identical over 7 bases. The CDR3 length is 12 residues. Per germline, CDR1 DFQATT and CDR2 SNEGSKA (reference sequence). CDR3 sequence reads: CWGGDFTDTQYF. CDR3 in DNA: TGCTGGGGGGGGGACTTCACAGATACGCAGTATTTT.

V usage is TRBV5-5 and J usage is TRBJ1-1; maybe TRBD1 (5 bases). Germline values: CDR1 SGHKS, CDR2 YYEKEE (reference sequence). The V end lost 4 bases, the J end lost 4 bases, and 11 bases lay between the germline ends. The CDR3 runs 13 residues. CDR3: CASSNQGGTEAFF. CDR3 DNA: TGTGCCAGCAGCAATCAGGGTGGCACTGAAGCTTTCTTT.

This clonotype was detected ten times or more. J is TRBJ2-5 and V is TRBV2; D perhaps matches TRBD2 (6 bases). Per the germline V gene, CDR1 is SNHLY and CDR2 is FYNNEI. This CDR3 region has 14 residues. V was clipped by 1 base and J by 1 base, with 7 bases between them. This CDR3 is CASSEEAGQETQYF. CDR3 in DNA: TGTGCCAGCAGTGAAGAAGCGGGCCAAGAGACCCAGTACTTC. Full variable domain (outside the CDR3, taken from reference TRBV2 and TRBJ2-5): EPEVTQTPSHQVTQMGQEVILRCVPISNHLYFYWYRQILGQKVEFLVSFYNNEISEKSEIFDDQFSVERPDGSNFTLKIRSTKLEDSAMYFCASSEEAGQETQYFGPGTRLLVL.

This clonotype has a handful of counts. The chain carries TRBV12-5 and TRBJ2-2; D remains unclear. The CDR3 runs to 13 residues. Germline V gives CDR1 LGHNT, CDR2 FRNRAP. With 2 bases removed from V and 4 bases from J, the gap between germline ends came to 5 bases. The CDR3 DNA reads as TGTGCTAGTGGTTTGCTTCCCACCGGGGAGCTGTTTTTT. This gives the protein CASGLLPTGELFF.

This clonotype was seen only a few times. V is TRBV24-1 and J is TRBJ2-1; D ambiguous. V was shortened by 6 bases and J by 1 base, with 3 bases between the two germline ends. The CDR3 is made up of 12 amino acids. The germline V gene has CDR1 KGHDR and CDR2 SFDVKD. The CDR3 loop reads CATSISYNEQFF. The CDR3 coding sequence is TGTGCCACCAGTATATCCTACAATGAGCAGTTCTTC.

This clonotype was counted many times. The rearrangement uses TRBV25-1 and TRBJ2-7; D remains ambiguous. The CDR3 runs to 14 residues. Germline lookup yields CDR1 MGHDK and CDR2 SYGVNS. Trimming pared 2 bases from V and 6 bases from J, leaving 14 bases between. Written as DNA, the CDR3 is TGTGCCAGCAGTGAAGTGGGCCGATCAGGCGAGCAGTACTTC. Protein product: CASSEVGRSGEQYF.

In this sample, this clonotype turned up many times. This rearrangement joins TRBV5-1 to TRBJ2-1; 8 bases fit TRBD2. J lost 7 bases, V lost 4 bases, and 13 bases had no gene match. CDR1 and CDR2 from the germline V gene are SGHRS and YFSETQ. This CDR3 has 16 residues. CDR3 DNA: TGCGCCAGCAGCCGAACGGGGGGGGGAAGGTATAATGAGCAGTTCTTC. It yields the protein CASSRTGGGRYNEQFF.

This clonotype appeared many times. The V gene is TRBV29-1, the J gene TRBJ2-3; no definite D call. Germline assignment: CDR1 SQVTM and CDR2 ANQGSEA. The CDR3 is 12 residues long. V was pared by 6 bases and J by 2 bases, with 9 bases between. In DNA, the CDR3 is TGCAGCGTCGAGTGGCTCACAGATACGCAGTATTTT. It is translated as CSVEWLTDTQYF.

CDR3 DNA: TGCGCCAGCAGCCAACCCATGACAGGGGGATGGACCGGGGAGCTGTTTTTT. Translation gives CASSQPMTGGWTGELFF. The genes are TRBV5-1 and TRBJ2-2; 9 bases align to TRBD1. Germline V gives CDR1 SGHRS, CDR2 YFSETQ. The CDR3 is made up of 17 amino acids. V shed 4 bases and J 5 bases; nucleotides not matched to a gene: 12.

The gene calls are TRBV5-1 and TRBJ1-2; D possibly corresponds to TRBD1 (6 bases). Trimming stripped 0 bases from V and 7 bases from J, with 10 bases between. This CDR3 has 13 amino acids. Germline loops: CDR1 SGHRS, CDR2 YFSETQ. The CDR3 spells CASSLGGLGGYTF. DNA of the CDR3: TGCGCCAGCAGCTTGGGGGGGCTTGGTGGCTACACCTTC.

The chain uses TRBV20-1 and TRBJ2-7, with D possibly TRBD2 on 6 matching bases. CDR1 is DFQATT and CDR2 is SNEGSKA in the germline V gene (reference sequence). Trimming took off 5 bases at V and 9 bases at J, with 23 bases between the two ends. CDR3 length: 14 amino acids. Written as DNA, the CDR3 is TGCAGTGCTCGAAGGGGCGGGACGCTGCCGGGGCAGTACTTC. This encodes CSARRGGTLPGQYF.

This clonotype was seen a handful of times. The rearrangement links TRBV6-4 to TRBJ1-1; D not resolved. The germline V gene has CDR1 MRHNA and CDR2 SNTAGT. The CDR3 contains 14 residues. Trimming removed 7 bases at V and 4 bases at J, with 16 bases between. The CDR3, as DNA: TGTGCCAGCAAGGAGGACGGGTGGCGCACTGAAGCTTTCTTT. Translation: CASKEDGWRTEAFF.

This clonotype was seen a few times. One end of the junction varies from germline; a read error may be responsible. The chain combines TRBV6-1 with TRBJ1-5, with D perhaps TRBD1 (5 bases). CDR3 length: 16 amino acids. The germline V gene has CDR1 MNHNS and CDR2 SASEGT. CDR3 DNA: TGTCCCAGCAGAGGTCTACTAGCTCAGGGAGATCAGCCCCAGCATTTT. This translates into CPSRGLLAQGDQPQHF.

The rearrangement uses TRBV6-1 and TRBJ1-5, with no clear D. The CDR3 spans 13 residues. Germline CDR1 and CDR2: MNHNS and SASEGT. V gave up 7 bases and J gave up 3 bases, with 10 bases separating them. As DNA, the CDR3 is TGTGCCAGCATAGGGTTCGACAATCAGCCCCAGCATTTT. It codes for CASIGFDNQPQHF.

Only a few counts were recorded for this clonotype. The rearrangement links TRBV12-3 or TRBV12-4 to TRBJ2-7; TRBD2 is a possible D gene (6 bases). The V end was cut by 2 bases, the J end by 6 bases, with 14 bases between. The CDR3 consists of 14 residues. The CDR3 spells CASSLRPDGGEQYF. Here the CDR3 DNA reads TGTGCCAGCAGTTTAAGACCCGACGGGGGCGAGCAGTACTTC.

CDR3 nucleotide sequence: TGCAGTGCTGATGGACAGGGGCCGAGTTCACCCCTCCACTTT. Protein: CSADGQGPSSPLHF. The chain couples TRBV20-1 to TRBJ1-6, with TRBD1 identical over 9 bases. Trimming took 5 bases from V and 9 from J; bases not matched to a gene: 8. The germline gives CDR1 DFQATT, CDR2 SNEGSKA (reference sequence). This CDR3 region has 14 residues.

This clonotype was detected only a few times. V and J are TRBV4-2 and TRBJ2-3; the D gene is possibly TRBD1 (5 bases). This CDR3 is built from 16 residues. V lost 1 base and J 3 bases, leaving 14 bases between the germline ends. Germline-derived CDR1 and CDR2 are LGHNA and YNFKEQ. CDR3 residues: CASSQVAGQGTDTQYF. CDR3 nucleotides: TGTGCCAGCAGCCAAGTGGCCGGACAAGGGACAGATACGCAGTATTTT.

This rearrangement joins TRBV24-1 to TRBJ1-6; D call uncertain. The CDR3 is 13 residues long. With 5 bases removed from V and 4 bases from J, the gap between germline ends came to 5 bases. CDR1 and CDR2 from the germline V gene are KGHDR and SFDVKD. The CDR3 here is CATSGTYNSPLHF. For the CDR3, the DNA is TGTGCCACCAGTGGGACGTATAATTCACCCCTCCACTTT.

The rearrangement joins TRBV7-9 to TRBJ2-5, with 7 nucleotides matching TRBD2. Trimming cost V 11 bases and J 5 bases; bases outside gene matches: 8. The CDR3 runs 12 residues. Germline V gives CDR1 SEHNR, CDR2 FQNEAQ (reference sequence). The CDR3 sequence is CALAGFRETQYF. The DNA for the CDR3 is TGTGCCTTAGCGGGCTTTCGGGAGACCCAGTACTTC.

This clonotype has only a few counts. The gene calls are TRBV20-1 and TRBJ2-3, with 10 bases lining up with TRBD2. CDR3 length: 13 amino acids. CDR1 and CDR2 from the germline V gene are DFQATT and SNEGSKA (reference sequence). The CDR3 DNA follows: TGCAGCATAGCGGGAGGCCGCACAGATACGCAGTATTTT. This sequence encodes CSIAGGRTDTQYF.